Listed below are T cell receptor beta chains from one sample, sequenced in a study of regulatory T cells in long-lasting Graves disease. TCRdb reanalysed the multiplex PCR reads using MiXCR and keeps one entry per CDR3 protein. The table shows a few hundred thousand distinct CDR3 sequences, with less than 25% occurring only once. The specimen comprised peripheral blood mononuclear cells (PBMCs), sampled when the disease was refractory, from a patient treated with antithyroid drugs. These receptors came from a female donor with Graves disease. Each CDR3 is given with its conserved first and last residue. The D gene is left open where the match is weak. Some rows have no size entry. The others give once, few or many, or a class for an expanded clone.

D	V	size	J	CDR3	DNA
NA	TRBV7-2	many	TRBJ1-5	CASSFPGGNQPQHF	TGTGCCAGCAGCTTTCCGGGTGGGAATCAGCCCCAGCATTTT
NA	TRBV27	few	TRBJ2-7	CASSLSATGYEQYF	TGTGCCAGCAGTTTATCGGCTACTGGCTACGAGCAGTACTTC
NA	TRBV2	many	TRBJ2-7	CASAARPQTYYEQYF	TGTGCCAGCGCAGCCCGACCCCAAACTTACTACGAGCAGTACTTC
NA	TRBV4-1	NA	TRBJ1-1	CASSQVDKGPPNTEAFF	TGCGCCAGCAGCCAGGTAGACAAGGGGCCTCCGAACACTGAAGCTTTCTTT
NA	TRBV25-1	NA	TRBJ2-5	CASSRGLGLTETQYF	TGTGCCAGCAGTCGAGGACTGGGACTCACAGAGACCCAGTACTTC
NA	TRBV9	NA	TRBJ2-3	CASSVLSSSATDTQYF	TGTGCCAGCAGCGTCCTTAGCAGCTCCGCCACAGATACGCAGTATTTT
TRBD2	TRBV30	NA	TRBJ2-1	CAEGGRFNEQFF	TGTGCCGAGGGCGGGAGATTCAATGAGCAGTTCTTC
TRBD2	TRBV12-3/TRBV12-4	NA	TRBJ2-1	CASRPGLAGSYEQFF	TGTGCCAGCAGACCGGGACTAGCGGGATCGTATGAGCAGTTCTTC
NA	TRBV2	many	TRBJ2-7	CASMGFPASSPTLSSYEQYF	TGTGCCAGCATGGGATTTCCAGCCTCGAGTCCGACATTGAGCTCCTACGAGCAGTACTTC
NA	TRBV20-1	NA	TRBJ2-3	CSAPVFPSHTDTQYF	TGCAGTGCTCCCGTCTTTCCCTCCCACACAGATACGCAGTATTTT
TRBD1	TRBV15	many	TRBJ1-4	CATSRDSSTGGNEKLFF	TGTGCCACCAGCAGAGACTCCTCGACAGGGGGGAATGAAAAACTGTTTTTT
TRBD1	TRBV6-1	NA	TRBJ1-5	CASSPDRVAYYF	TGTGCCAGCAGCCCCGACAGGGTGGCATACTATTTT
NA	TRBV6-1	NA	TRBJ2-7	CASRPGVRGPSYEQYF	TGTGCCAGCAGACCAGGAGTCCGGGGGCCTTCCTACGAGCAGTACTTC
NA	TRBV7-2	NA	TRBJ1-6	CASSSVPPGGNNSPLHF	TGTGCCAGCAGCTCAGTACCGCCGGGGGGGAATAATTCACCCCTCCACTTT
NA	TRBV28	NA	TRBJ2-2	CASSSSPLVAWNTGELFF	TGTGCCAGCAGTTCTAGTCCCCTCGTGGCGTGGAACACCGGGGAGCTGTTTTTT
NA	TRBV7-2	many	TRBJ2-5	CASSLRSGSETQYF	TGTGCCAGCAGCTTAAGGTCTGGTTCGGAGACCCAGTACTTC
NA	TRBV5-8	few	TRBJ2-2	CASSQRSGALTGELFF	TGTGCCAGCAGCCAGCGATCGGGAGCCCTCACCGGGGAGCTGTTTTTT